Listed below are T cell receptor beta chains from one sample, sequenced in a study of cytomegalovirus exposure and HLA in healthy donors. The assay was immunoSEQ multiplex PCR, and TCRdb's table has in-frame clones only and misses some. This sample has around 300,000 clones, with around 90% found just once. Material for sequencing was PBMCs. The receptors were sampled from a woman under 40 in good health and CMV-seropositive. Each CDR3 is given with its conserved first and last residue. Each record gives: clone size, V gene, D gene, CDR3 length, J gene, CDR3 DNA, CDR3 protein. The D gene is left open where the match is weak. Clone size is given for some rows only: seen once, a few or many times, or a class if the clone is expanded.

NA	TRBV18	NA	15	TRBJ1-2	TGTGCCAGCTCACCGGTGGGCAGGGAGATTTATGGCTACACCTTC	CASSPVGREIYGYTF
NA	TRBV7-3	NA	17	TRBJ2-1	TGTGCCAGCAGCCCGGGGTCAGACGTTGTTTCCTACAATGAGCAGTTCTTC	CASSPGSDVVSYNEQFF
NA	TRBV20-1	NA	11	TRBJ1-4	TGCAGTGTACATAAAGGAGAAAAACTGTTTTTT	CSVHKGEKLFF
once	TRBV30	TRBD1	13	TRBJ2-7	TGTGCCTGGAGTATGGGACAGGACTACGAGCAGTACTTC	CAWSMGQDYEQYF
NA	TRBV7-3	NA	12	TRBJ2-2	TGTGCCAGCAGCTTTAGGGCCGGGGAGCTGTTTTTT	CASSFRAGELFF
NA	TRBV7-2	NA	13	TRBJ2-7	TGTGCCAGCAGCTTAGACCAGTCCTACGAGCAGTACTTC	CASSLDQSYEQYF
NA	TRBV7-9	NA	17	TRBJ2-7	TGTGCCAGCAGCCCCCCCGGAAGGGGGACTCGGGCCTACGAGCAGTACTTC	CASSPPGRGTRAYEQYF
once	TRBV7-9	NA	13	TRBJ1-1	TGTGCCAGCAGCCCACTAAGCAGTGAGGAGGCTTTCTTT	CASSPLSSEEAFF
NA	TRBV7-3	TRBD2	15	TRBJ2-5	TGTGCCAGCAGCTTACTGGCGGGGGGGCCGGAGACCCAGTACTTC	CASSLLAGGPETQYF
NA	TRBV7-3	TRBD2	17	TRBJ2-1	TGTGCCAGCAGCTTACTTGGAGTAGCGGGAAAGAACAATGAGCAGTTCTTC	CASSLLGVAGKNNEQFF
once	TRBV20-1	NA	9	TRBJ1-2	TGCAGTGCTAGCGATGGCTACACCTTC	CSASDGYTF
NA	TRBV5-4	NA	12	TRBJ1-1	TGTGCCAGCAGCTTGGTTGGGTCTGAAGCTTTCTTT	CASSLVGSEAFF
few	TRBV19	NA	14	TRBJ1-5	TGTGCCAGTAGTATGCGGGGGTCGAGACAGCCCCAGCATTTT	CASSMRGSRQPQHF
NA	TRBV27	TRBD2	15	TRBJ2-5	TGTGCCAGCAGTTTAGGGAGGGGATCCCAAGAGACCCAGTACTTC	CASSLGRGSQETQYF
NA	TRBV19	NA	15	TRBJ2-1	TGTGCCAACGTTAGTGGGGCCCCCCTATACAATGAGCAGTTCTTC	CANVSGAPLYNEQFF
NA	TRBV7-3	NA	13	TRBJ1-1	TGTGCCAGCAGCTTATTGGGGGGCACTGAAGCTTTCTTT	CASSLLGGTEAFF
NA	TRBV19	NA	13	TRBJ1-5	TGTGCCAGCCGGAGACAGGGCAATCAGCCCCAGCATTTT	CASRRQGNQPQHF
few	TRBV6-1	TRBD2	15	TRBJ2-3	TGTGCCAGCAGTGGGGGGAGGGGAGGCGGTGTTACGCAGTATTTT	CASSGGRGGGVTQYF
once	TRBV6-5	NA	12	TRBJ1-3	TGTGCCAGCAGTTCCCTCCCAGGGACCATATATTTT	CASSSLPGTIYF
NA	TRBV11-2	NA	14	TRBJ1-2	TGTGCCAGCAGCCCAAAACAGGGAAACTATGGCTACACCTTC	CASSPKQGNYGYTF
NA	TRBV7-2	TRBD2	15	TRBJ2-7	TGTGCCAGCAGCTTAGGTCCGGGAGGGTCCTACGAGCAGTACTTC	CASSLGPGGSYEQYF
once	TRBV13	NA	15	TRBJ1-6	TGTGCCAGCAGCTTAGAAGGGGCCTATAATTCACCCCTCCACTTT	CASSLEGAYNSPLHF
NA	TRBV5-6	NA	14	TRBJ2-7	TGTGCCAGCAGCTTCCCAGGGAAAACGCTCGAGCAGTACTTC	CASSFPGKTLEQYF
once	TRBV6-1	NA	16	TRBJ2-3	TGTGCCAGCAGTGAAGCGGCGACAGGCGGCACAGATACGCAGTATTTT	CASSEAATGGTDTQYF
NA	TRBV11-3	NA	14	TRBJ2-3	TGTGCCAGCAGCTTGGGGGGCAACACAGATACGCAGTATTTT	CASSLGGNTDTQYF
NA	TRBV5-5	NA	12	TRBJ2-7	TGTGCCAGCAGCCCGTTCTGGTACGAGCAGTACTTC	CASSPFWYEQYF
NA	TRBV10-3	NA	12	TRBJ1-2	TGTGCCATCAGTGAGTCAGAGGATGGCTACACCTTC	CAISESEDGYTF
NA	TRBV28	TRBD1	16	TRBJ1-5	TGTGCCAGCAGGAAAACCGGGACAGGGGTGTATCAGCCCCAGCATTTT	CASRKTGTGVYQPQHF
NA	TRBV5-5	NA	14	TRBJ1-2	TGTGCCAGCAGCTCGCCGGGCCTCTTTTATGGCTACACCTTC	CASSSPGLFYGYTF
NA	TRBV7-2	TRBD1	15	TRBJ1-2	TGTGCCAGCAGCCCAGGGACAGGGGGTTACTATGGCTACACCTTC	CASSPGTGGYYGYTF
once	TRBV6-5	NA	16	TRBJ2-1	TGTGCCAGCAGTTACTTGCCGATGGGCCTCGACAATGAGCAGTTCTTC	CASSYLPMGLDNEQFF
NA	TRBV30	NA	11	TRBJ1-4	TGTGCCTGGAGTAAAAATGAAAAACTGTTTTTT	CAWSKNEKLFF
NA	TRBV9	NA	14	TRBJ1-2	TGTGCCAGCAGCGTAGGTAGGAAGAACTATGGCTACACCTTC	CASSVGRKNYGYTF
NA	TRBV30	NA	10	TRBJ1-2	TGTGCCTGGAGTAATGGTGGCTACACCTTC	CAWSNGGYTF
NA	TRBV7-9	NA	13	TRBJ2-1	TGTGCCAGCAGAGTCGGGACTGTCAATGAGCAGTTCTTC	CASRVGTVNEQFF
NA	TRBV7-8	TRBD2	19	TRBJ2-7	TGTGCCAGCAGCTACATGAAAGGGACTAGCGGGAGTAAATCCTACGAGCAGTACTTC	CASSYMKGTSGSKSYEQYF
NA	TRBV9	TRBD1	17	TRBJ1-1	TGTGCCAGCAGCGTAGACGGGACAGGGGGCCTAATTACTGAAGCTTTCTTT	CASSVDGTGGLITEAFF
NA	TRBV29-1	NA	10	TRBJ2-3	TGCAGCGCCCAGACAGATACGCAGTATTTT	CSAQTDTQYF
NA	TRBV28	NA	13	TRBJ1-1	TGTGCCAGCAGCCGGGCCCCCCCCACTGAAGCTTTCTTT	CASSRAPPTEAFF
NA	TRBV7-2	TRBD1	18	TRBJ2-7	TGTGCCAGCAGCTTAGAAGTCACCGGGACAGGGACCTTCTACGAGCAGTACTTC	CASSLEVTGTGTFYEQYF
NA	TRBV2	TRBD1	15	TRBJ1-2	TGTGCCAGCTCAACCGGGGACAGGGGTAACTATGGCTACACCTTC	CASSTGDRGNYGYTF
NA	TRBV20-1	NA	11	TRBJ2-5	TGCAGTGTTGAAGAGAGAGAGACCCAGTACTTC	CSVEERETQYF
once	TRBV30	NA	10	TRBJ2-7	TGTGCCTGGAAAGATTACGAGCAGTACTTC	CAWKDYEQYF
NA	TRBV5-1	TRBD2	16	TRBJ2-7	TGCGCCAGCAGCTTGAATGGACTAGCGGGAGCCTACGAGCAGTACTTC	CASSLNGLAGAYEQYF
few	TRBV15	NA	15	TRBJ1-5	TGTGCCACCAGCGCTGACGGAGTTAGCAATCAGCCCCAGCATTTT	CATSADGVSNQPQHF
NA	TRBV27	NA	16	TRBJ2-7	TGTGCCAGCAGTCTTCGGTCAAGCCAGGGGTCCTACGAGCAGTACTTC	CASSLRSSQGSYEQYF
few	TRBV2	TRBD1	14	TRBJ1-2	TGTGCCAGCAGTGCGTCGGGACAGCGCTATGGCTACACCTTC	CASSASGQRYGYTF
once	TRBV2	TRBD2	16	TRBJ2-2	TGTGCCAGCAGACGGCTGGGACTAGCGAACACCGGGGAGCTGTTTTTT	CASRRLGLANTGELFF
NA	TRBV5-1	NA	15	TRBJ2-7	TGCGCCAGCAGCTTGGACATCCAGGGGTCCTACGAGCAGTACTTC	CASSLDIQGSYEQYF
NA	TRBV7-6	TRBD2	15	TRBJ2-7	TGTGCCAGCAGCCTCCTAGCGGGAAAAACCTACGAGCAGTACTTC	CASSLLAGKTYEQYF
NA	TRBV6-1	NA	14	TRBJ1-5	TGTGCCAGCAGCGAGACAGGCCCCAATCAGCCCCAGCATTTT	CASSETGPNQPQHF
NA	TRBV7-7	NA	14	TRBJ2-1	TGTGCCAGCAGCCTTAGCCGGGCGAACAATGAGCAGTTCTTC	CASSLSRANNEQFF
NA	TRBV11-3	NA	12	TRBJ2-2	TGTGCCAGCAGCTTAGGCACCGGGGAGCTGTTTTTT	CASSLGTGELFF
NA	TRBV6-6	TRBD1	14	TRBJ1-6	TGTGCCAGCGAAGGACAGGGCTATAATTCACCCCTCCACTTT	CASEGQGYNSPLHF
NA	TRBV7-6	TRBD1	15	TRBJ2-5	TGTGCCAGCAGCCTCCGGGCAGGGGGTACCAGGACCCAGTACTTC	CASSLRAGGTRTQYF